Listed below are T cell receptor beta chains from one sample, sequenced in a study of CD8 T cells in ankylosing spondylitis. TCRdb analysed the 5' RACE reads with MiXCR anew, one entry per CDR3 protein. The repertoire holds some 220,000 distinct CDR3 sequences, about 7% seen once, with 12% to 15% in the top ten. The sample consisted of blood, either unsorted or a sorted T cell fraction (not recorded which). These TCRs come from a male donor with ankylosing spondylitis. Each CDR3 is given without its conserved first and last residue.

v_call	j_call	cdr3_aa
TRBV30	TRBJ2-1	AWSVLWNEQF
TRBV20-1	TRBJ2-1	SALPLSHVEQF
TRBV6-5	TRBJ2-5	ASSYPPSGTGGETQY
TRBV5-6	TRBJ2-1	ASTRPPVIHEQF
TRBV10-3	TRBJ1-1	AISDPPTGSNTEAF
TRBV4-1	TRBJ1-2	ASSQEGILGYT
TRBV27	TRBJ1-1	ASSLRQAPEAF
TRBV6-5	TRBJ1-1	ASSYFGRGQTEAF
TRBV10-3	TRBJ2-2	AIEGGNTGELF
TRBV7-9	TRBJ2-7	AMSPGILYEQY
TRBV29-1	TRBJ1-1	SVPPTGATTEAF
TRBV9	TRBJ2-2	ASSVGGAGELF
TRBV16	TRBJ2-7	ASSRLSYEQY